The 23 T cell receptor beta chains presented below share a single source sample, sequenced in a study of cytomegalovirus exposure and HLA in healthy donors. It was with 60 Vbeta and 13 Jbeta primers that the PCR ran. Sequencing was performed with immunoSEQ multiplex PCR; in TCRdb, only in-frame clones are kept and a portion is missing. Of over 95,000 clones listed, 60% to 80% are singletons. The sequenced material came from PBMCs. The receptors stem from a woman in her twenties or thirties in good health and CMV-seropositive.

V and J are TRBV5-8 and TRBJ1-5; a possible D gene is TRBD1 (6 bases). V lost 1 base to trimming and J lost 3 bases, with 20 bases between them. CDR1 SGHTS and CDR2 YDEGEE come from the germline V gene. The CDR3 has 18 amino acids. The CDR3 region has the DNA TGTGCCAGCAGCTTGATGAGAGGGGGAGTACCGGTCAATCAGCCCCAGCATTTT. Protein: CASSLMRGGVPVNQPQHF. Based on the CDR3 plus reference TRBV5-8 and TRBJ1-5, the full variable domain is EAGVTQSPTHLIKTRGQQATLRCSPISGHTSVYWYQQALGLGLQFLLWYDEGEERNRGNFPPRFSGRQFPNYSSELNVNALELEDSALYLCASSLMRGGVPVNQPQHFGDGTRLSIL.

This chain joins TRBV6-5 and TRBJ2-2; 7 bases map to TRBD2. Germline V gene lookup returns CDR1 MNHEY and CDR2 SVGAGI. V trimming: 2 bases; J trimming: 8 bases; junction bases outside the gene matches: 8. This CDR3 spans 15 amino acids. Here the CDR3 DNA reads TGTGCCAGCAGTTACGGGAACATGGGACTAGGGGAGCTGTTTTTT. Protein: CASSYGNMGLGELFF.

This clone has just one count. The gene calls are TRBV30 and TRBJ1-4; tentative D call: TRBD1 (5 bases). Between the trimmed V and J ends, which lost 2 bases and 6 bases, there was a span of 10 bases. Germline V gene lookup returns CDR1 GTSNPN and CDR2 SVGIG (reference sequence). The CDR3 totals 13 residues. CDR3 region: CAWSKGRHEKLFF. CDR3 nucleotide sequence: TGTGCCTGGAGTAAGGGGAGGCATGAAAAACTGTTTTTT.

This clone was seen more than once but under ten times. The rearrangement uses TRBV25-1 and TRBJ1-1; no clear D. The CDR3 consists of 16 residues. V lost 2 bases, J lost 7 bases, and 20 bases lay in between. Per the germline V gene, CDR1 is MGHDK and CDR2 is SYGVNS. DNA of the CDR3: TGTGCCAGCAGTGAAATAGGGTATCGGGGAGGAGGTGAAGCTTTCTTT. It translates to CASSEIGYRGGGEAFF. The complete variable domain, with remaining parts taken from reference TRBV25-1 and TRBJ1-1, reads EADIYQTPRYLVIGTGKKITLECSQTMGHDKMYWYQQDPGMELHLIHYSYGVNSTEKGDLSSESTVSRIRTEHFPLTLESARPSHTSQYLCASSEIGYRGGGEAFFGQGTRLTVV.

J is TRBJ1-2 and V is TRBV28; 7 bases line up with TRBD1. This CDR3 contains 13 residues. Germline V gene lookup returns CDR1 MDHEN and CDR2 SYDVKM. V was pared by 6 bases and J by 2 bases, with 3 bases of the junction left unmatched. The CDR3 sequence is CASRVDRNYGYTF. The DNA for the CDR3 is TGTGCCAGCAGGGTGGACAGGAACTATGGCTACACCTTC.

The chain couples TRBV7-3 to TRBJ2-1; possible D gene TRBD2, 5 bases. This CDR3 is built from 15 residues. The V gene lost 5 bases and the J gene lost 4 bases, with 15 bases spanning the gap. Looked up from germline, CDR1 is SGHTA and CDR2 is FQGTGA. The CDR3 sequence is CASSTHFGDYNEQFF. CDR3 bases: TGTGCCAGCAGCACCCATTTCGGGGATTACAATGAGCAGTTCTTC.

This clone was recorded once. This sequence joins TRBV9 and TRBJ2-5; 9 bases are a match to TRBD2. Trimming cost V 6 bases and J 1 base; bases outside gene matches: 10. CDR1 SGDLS and CDR2 YYNGEE come from the germline V gene. This CDR3 region has 16 residues. CDR3 sequence reads: CASTPGSGGPQETQYF. CDR3 DNA sequence: TGTGCCAGCACCCCGGGTAGCGGGGGCCCCCAAGAGACCCAGTACTTC.

The V and J genes are TRBV5-1 and TRBJ2-2; perhaps TRBD1 as D (5 bases). Germline lookup yields CDR1 SGHRS and CDR2 YFSETQ. V was cut by 2 bases and J by 1 base, with 12 bases left in between. The CDR3 covers 16 residues. CDR3 nucleotide sequence: TGCGCCAGCAGCTTAGCAGGCCAGGGGAACACCGGGGAGCTGTTTTTT. Translating gives CASSLAGQGNTGELFF.

The chain has TRBV14 and TRBJ2-1, with 7 bases fitting TRBD2. Germline trimming cut 0 bases from V and 13 bases from J; bases unmatched to any gene: 6. The CDR3 is made up of 13 amino acids. Germline V gene lookup returns CDR1 SGHDN and CDR2 FVKESK. The CDR3 bases are TGTGCCAGCAGCCAAGATATTAGGGGACTACAGTTCTTC. Translating gives CASSQDIRGLQFF.

J is TRBJ1-1 and V is TRBV15, with D tentatively TRBD1 (6 bases). Deletions cut 11 bases from V and 6 bases from J, with 25 bases between. Germline CDR1 LNHNV, CDR2 YYDKDF (reference sequence). The CDR3 length is 15 residues. The CDR3 reads CAATPGGGAVSEAFF. DNA for the CDR3: TGTGCCGCCACACCAGGTGGGGGCGCGGTCTCTGAAGCTTTCTTT.

The chain recombines TRBV10-3 with TRBJ1-3; D uncertain. This CDR3 comprises 16 residues. Germline CDR1 ENHRY, CDR2 SYGVKD. V lost 0 bases to trimming and J lost 0 bases, with 9 bases between them. CDR3 residues: CAISESTTYSGNTIYF. In DNA, the CDR3 is TGTGCCATCAGTGAGTCGACAACCTACTCTGGAAACACCATATATTTT.

This clone has more than one count but fewer than ten. This chain uses TRBV19 with TRBJ2-7; 9 positions match TRBD1. The germline CDR1 and CDR2 sequences are LNHDA and SQIVND (reference sequence). The CDR3 has 14 amino acids. Germline trimming cut 10 bases from V and 3 bases from J; bases unmatched to any gene: 10. CDR3 in amino acids: CATDPAGQGYEQYF. The CDR3, as DNA: TGTGCCACCGATCCTGCGGGACAGGGCTACGAGCAGTACTTC.

J is TRBJ2-7 and V is TRBV30, with TRBD2 matching over 8 bases. The germline gives CDR1 GTSNPN, CDR2 SVGIG (reference sequence). The junction had 5 bases not matched to a gene; V was cut back by 1 base and J by 9 bases. The CDR3 runs to 12 residues. CDR3 residues: CAWSEIAGTQYF. The CDR3 DNA follows: TGTGCCTGGAGTGAGATAGCGGGGACGCAGTACTTC. Drawing the rest from reference TRBV30 and TRBJ2-7, the complete variable domain is SQTIHQWPATLVQPVGSPLSLECTVEGTSNPNLYWYRQAAGRGLQLLFYSVGIGQISSEVPQNLSASRPQDRQFILSSKKLLLSDSGFYLCAWSEIAGTQYFGPGTRLTVT.

The CDR3: CASSHGAGGPDNEQFF. The CDR3 nucleotides are TGTGCCAGCAGCCACGGGGCGGGGGGGCCAGACAATGAGCAGTTCTTC. The chain links TRBV7-3 to TRBJ2-1, with 9 bases lining up with TRBD2. The germline CDR1 and CDR2 sequences are SGHTA and FQGTGA. The CDR3 is 16 residues long. Unmatched junction bases numbered 10, after V lost 5 bases and J lost 5 bases.

The rearrangement joins TRBV9 to TRBJ2-5; maybe TRBD1 (6 bases). The end of the DNA fits TRBJ2-7 better, so the J call may be wrong. Germline assignment: CDR1 SGDLS and CDR2 YYNGEE. This CDR3 is built from 13 residues. This chain's CDR3 is CASSVGQHYEQYF. CDR3 DNA: TGTGCCAGCAGCGTCGGACAGCATTACGAGCAGTACTTC.

The genes are TRBV4-1 and TRBJ1-4; 9 bases line up with TRBD1. CDR1 is MGHRA and CDR2 is YSYEKL in the germline V gene. Unmatched junction bases numbered 3, after V lost 6 bases and J lost 1 base. The CDR3 runs to 15 residues. The CDR3 region is CASSLTGGTNEKLFF. In nucleotides, the CDR3 is TGCGCCAGCAGTTTGACAGGGGGAACTAATGAAAAACTGTTTTTT.

In the case of this clone: One end of the junction is discordant with germline, which a read error may explain. This chain connects TRBV13 to TRBJ2-5; D possibly corresponds to TRBD1 (5 bases). Germline CDR1 and CDR2: PRHDT and FYEKMQ (reference sequence). The CDR3 loop spans 15 amino acids. CDR3: CAGSPPTVTIETQYF. CDR3 sequence (DNA): TGTGCCGGCAGCCCGCCGACAGTAACCATAGAGACCCAGTACTTC.

The chain employs TRBV6-5 and TRBJ2-1; 13 positions match TRBD2. Germline V CDR1 and CDR2: MNHEY, SVGAGI. Germline trimming cut 5 bases from V and 7 bases from J; bases unmatched to any gene: 2. This CDR3 comprises 14 residues. The CDR3 loop reads CASSGLAGVNEQFF. CDR3 in DNA: TGTGCCAGCAGTGGACTAGCGGGAGTGAATGAGCAGTTCTTC.

V is TRBV6-4 and J is TRBJ2-2, with 7 bases that match TRBD2. Germline CDR1 MRHNA, CDR2 SNTAGT. CDR3 length: 15 residues. V dropped 2 bases and J dropped 0; count of bases not matched to a gene: 0. The chain's CDR3 is CASSDGGANTGELFF. CDR3 nucleotides: TGTGCCAGCAGTGACGGGGGGGCGAACACCGGGGAGCTGTTTTTT.

The table lists this clone with a few counts. DNA for the CDR3: TGTGCCACCAGCAGGGCTGGGACAGGGGACACTGAAGCTTTCTTT. This codes for CATSRAGTGDTEAFF. The chain uses TRBV15 and TRBJ1-1; 10 bases match TRBD1. V trimming: 3 bases; J trimming: 3 bases; junction bases outside the gene matches: 4. Per the germline V gene, CDR1 is LNHNV and CDR2 is YYDKDF (reference sequence). The length of the CDR3 is 15 residues. The full variable domain, rest sourced from reference TRBV15 and TRBJ1-1, is DAMVIQNPRYQVTQFGKPVTLSCSQTLNHNVMYWYQQKSSQAPKLLFHYYDKDFNNEADTPDNFQSRRPNTSFCFLDIRSPGLGDTAMYLCATSRAGTGDTEAFFGQGTRLTVV.

The chain carries TRBV11-3 and TRBJ2-1; tentative D call: TRBD1 (6 bases). The germline gives CDR1 SGHNT, CDR2 YENEEA. This CDR3 is 16 amino acids long. V was shortened by 2 bases and J by 5 bases, with 16 bases between the two germline ends. CDR3 in amino acids: CASSLFYVGAHNEQFF. CDR3 nucleotides: TGTGCCAGCAGCTTATTCTATGTGGGGGCCCACAATGAGCAGTTCTTC.

The rearrangement joins TRBV25-1 to TRBJ1-6; D gene unclear. Germline CDR1 and CDR2: MGHDK and SYGVNS. Trimming left V 2 bases short and J 12 bases short, with 14 bases between. This CDR3 has 14 amino acids. The CDR3 is CASSEGSLWRPLHF. Written as DNA, the CDR3 is TGTGCCAGCAGTGAAGGCTCTCTTTGGAGACCCCTCCACTTT. The full variable domain, rest sourced from reference TRBV25-1 and TRBJ1-6, is EADIYQTPRYLVIGTGKKITLECSQTMGHDKMYWYQQDPGMELHLIHYSYGVNSTEKGDLSSESTVSRIRTEHFPLTLESARPSHTSQYLCASSEGSLWRPLHFGNGTRLTVT.

The rearrangement joins TRBV18 to TRBJ2-1; TRBD2 aligns across 7 bases. CDR1 is KGHSH and CDR2 is LQKENI in the germline V gene. J lost 0 bases, V lost 3 bases, and 2 bases had no gene match. The CDR3 extends over 15 amino acids. CDR3 nucleotide sequence: TGTGCCAGCTCACCTCAGCGGGACTCCTACAATGAGCAGTTCTTC. Protein sequence: CASSPQRDSYNEQFF.